The 19 T cell receptor beta chains below come from one sample, sequenced in a study of cytomegalovirus exposure and HLA in healthy donors. The PCR used 60 Vbeta and 13 Jbeta primers. TCRdb keeps only in-frame clones here, not all; method: immunoSEQ multiplex PCR. The profile shows approximately 220,000 clones, nearly 80% of them singletons. The sequencing input was PBMCs. The receptors were sampled from a man aged 18 to 35 in good health and CMV-seronegative.

The CDR3 sequence: CATATSVGETQYF. The CDR3 nucleotides are TGTGCCACCGCGACTAGCGTTGGAGAGACCCAGTACTTC. The chain recombines TRBV2 with TRBJ2-5, with 8 bases aligning to TRBD2. This CDR3 has 13 residues. Germline V gives CDR1 SNHLY, CDR2 FYNNEI. V lost 10 bases to trimming and J lost 4 bases; unmatched junction nucleotides: 8.

The chain uses TRBV5-1 and TRBJ2-3, with 7 bases matching TRBD1. The CDR3 consists of 14 residues. The germline V gene encodes CDR1 SGHRS and CDR2 YFSETQ. The J segment lost 2 bases and the V segment lost 2 bases, leaving 2 bases of the junction unmatched. The CDR3 is CASSLQGTTDTQYF. CDR3 DNA: TGCGCCAGCAGCTTACAGGGGACCACAGATACGCAGTATTTT.

The rearrangement uses TRBV12-5 and TRBJ2-1, with 8 positions matching TRBD1. Germline assignment: CDR1 LGHNT and CDR2 FRNRAP. V lost 10 bases to trimming and J lost 2 bases; unmatched junction nucleotides: 7. The CDR3 extends over 14 amino acids. CDR3 sequence: CATMGQDPYNEQFF. The DNA for the CDR3 is TGTGCTACCATGGGACAGGATCCCTACAATGAGCAGTTCTTC.

The genes are TRBV28 and TRBJ2-7; 10 bases line up with TRBD2. The V gene's germline CDR1 is MDHEN and CDR2 SYDVKM. The junction had 3 bases not matched to a gene; V was cut back by 1 base and J by 3 bases. There are 15 residues in the CDR3. CDR3 residues: CASSLSLAGVYEQYF. DNA for the CDR3: TGTGCCAGCAGTTTATCGCTAGCGGGAGTCTACGAGCAGTACTTC.

V usage is TRBV2 and J usage is TRBJ2-2, with TRBD1 matching over 8 bases. Looked up from germline, CDR1 is SNHLY and CDR2 is FYNNEI. Unmatched junction bases numbered 8, after V lost 6 bases and J lost 5 bases. The CDR3 extends over 15 amino acids. The CDR3 spells CASSVGQGGTGELFF. The CDR3 nucleotides are TGTGCCAGCAGCGTAGGACAGGGTGGTACCGGGGAGCTGTTTTTT.

V usage is TRBV5-8 and J usage is TRBJ1-6; 10 bases line up with TRBD1. The CDR3 runs to 17 residues. With 4 bases clipped from V and 0 bases from J, the junction kept 4 bases outside the gene matches. Germline CDR1 reads SGHTS; CDR2 reads YDEGEE. CDR3 sequence: CASSNRDRGSYNSPLHF. The DNA of the CDR3 is TGTGCCAGCAGCAACCGGGACAGGGGCTCCTATAATTCACCCCTCCACTTT.

This clone was observed a handful of times. The chain combines TRBV5-1 with TRBJ2-3; TRBD2 matches at 14 bases. The CDR3 is 16 residues long. Germline V lookup: CDR1 SGHRS, CDR2 YFSETQ. With 7 bases clipped from V and 2 bases from J, the junction kept 6 bases outside the gene matches. CDR3 amino acids: CASQMTSGGATDTQYF. As DNA, the CDR3 is TGCGCCAGCCAAATGACTAGCGGGGGGGCCACAGATACGCAGTATTTT.

The chain employs TRBV7-2 and TRBJ2-5; 11 bases agree with TRBD2. The CDR3 runs 15 residues. CDR1 SGHTA and CDR2 FQGNSA come from the germline V gene. The junction had 1 base not matched to a gene; V was cut back by 0 bases and J by 4 bases. The CDR3 reads CASSLASGGAETQYF. The CDR3 region has the DNA TGTGCCAGCAGCTTAGCTAGCGGGGGGGCAGAGACCCAGTACTTC.

The CDR3 is CASSLAGTWVYEQYF. In DNA form, the CDR3 reads TGTGCCAGCAGCTTGGCCGGGACATGGGTTTACGAGCAGTACTTC. This chain links TRBV5-5 with TRBJ2-7; D perhaps matches TRBD1 (6 bases). The CDR3 is 15 amino acids. Germline CDR1 reads SGHKS; CDR2 reads YYEKEE (reference sequence). V was shortened by 0 bases and J by 4 bases, with 14 bases between the two germline ends.

CDR3 sequence: CASSLALLKEQYF. CDR3 DNA sequence: TGTGCCAGCAGCTTAGCACTCTTGAAAGAGCAGTACTTC. The gene calls are TRBV7-2 and TRBJ2-7; D gene ambiguous. Germline CDR1 reads SGHTA; CDR2 reads FQGNSA. V was cut by 0 bases and J by 7 bases, with 10 bases left in between. The CDR3 loop spans 13 amino acids.

This chain joins TRBV30 and TRBJ1-1; D is perhaps TRBD1 (6 bases). Germline V lookup: CDR1 GTSNPN, CDR2 SVGIG (reference sequence). This CDR3 has 16 amino acids. The germline V and J ends were trimmed by 3 bases and 1 base, with 18 bases remaining between them. The DNA for the CDR3 is TGTGCCTGGAGCGAAGGGGACAAGGGTAGGAACACTGAAGCTTTCTTT. Encoded protein: CAWSEGDKGRNTEAFF.

This clone has just a few counts. In nucleotides, the CDR3 is TGTGCCAGAAGCTTGGCCGGGACTAGCCCCACAGATACGCAGTATTTT. Protein product: CARSLAGTSPTDTQYF. The chain combines TRBV5-3 with TRBJ2-3; 9 positions agree with TRBD2. TRBV5-3 is an open reading frame, and its role is uncertain. The CDR3 is made up of 16 amino acids. Trimming removed 0 bases from V and 2 bases from J; junction bases left unmatched: 4.

The V call is TRBV30, the J call TRBJ1-1; the match to TRBD1 covers 7 bases. The germline V gene encodes CDR1 GTSNPN and CDR2 SVGIG (reference sequence). The ends lost 0 bases at V and 8 bases at J; junction bases unmatched: 3. The CDR3 spans 12 residues. Written as DNA, the CDR3 is TGTGCCTGGAGTGTTGAGACAGGGGAAGCTTTCTTT. It translates to CAWSVETGEAFF. Supplemented by reference TRBV30 and TRBJ1-1, the full variable domain reads SQTIHQWPATLVQPVGSPLSLECTVEGTSNPNLYWYRQAAGRGLQLLFYSVGIGQISSEVPQNLSASRPQDRQFILSSKKLLLSDSGFYLCAWSVETGEAFFGQGTRLTVV.

This clone was detected a few times. V gene TRBV30 combines with J gene TRBJ1-1; 7 positions agree with TRBD1. Germline CDR1 is GTSNPN and CDR2 is SVGIG (reference sequence). J gave up 1 base and V 0 bases, and 2 bases lay outside the gene matches. The CDR3 spans 14 residues. Here the CDR3 reads CAWSVRDRNTEAFF. In DNA form, the CDR3 reads TGTGCCTGGAGTGTACGGGACAGGAACACTGAAGCTTTCTTT.

This clone is a singleton in its sample. This sequence joins TRBV21-1 and TRBJ2-3; the table's D call, TRBD2, was not checked against the DNA. TRBV21-1 is listed as a pseudogene. The CDR3 runs 22 residues. CDR3 sequence (DNA): TGTGCCAGCAGCATAACCGACAGACCTAGACTAGCGGGGGGGCCATTCACAGATACGCAGTATTTT. This sequence encodes CASSITDRPRLAGGPFTDTQYF.

This clone was seen more than once but under ten times. The genes are TRBV13 and TRBJ2-3, with 7 nucleotides matching TRBD2. Germline V CDR1 and CDR2: PRHDT, FYEKMQ (reference sequence). V lost 2 bases to trimming and J lost 0 bases; unmatched junction nucleotides: 8. CDR3 length equals 17 residues. The CDR3 sequence is CASSLRGSISSTDTQYF. The CDR3 DNA sequence: TGTGCCAGCAGCTTACGCGGGAGTATCTCTAGCACAGATACGCAGTATTTT.

This rearrangement joins TRBV19 to TRBJ2-2; weak D call: TRBD2 (5 bases). V was shortened by 9 bases and J by 1 base, with 15 bases between the two germline ends. The germline V gene has CDR1 LNHDA and CDR2 SQIVND (reference sequence). This CDR3 is 15 amino acids long. The CDR3 is CASWQTEGNTGELFF. CDR3 nucleotide sequence: TGTGCCAGCTGGCAAACCGAGGGGAACACCGGGGAGCTGTTTTTT.

The chain recombines TRBV2 with TRBJ1-2; D not resolved. There are 14 residues in the CDR3. Germline values: CDR1 SNHLY, CDR2 FYNNEI. V lost 6 bases to trimming and J lost 6 bases, with 17 bases between them. CDR3 protein: CASRARPTTHGYTF. The CDR3, as DNA: TGTGCCAGCAGGGCCCGACCAACTACCCATGGCTACACCTTC.

The J gene is TRBJ1-1, the V gene TRBV7-6, with 9 bases identical to TRBD1. The germline V gene has CDR1 SGHVS and CDR2 FNYEAQ. The CDR3 runs to 15 residues. Losses at the gene ends were 4 bases for V and 6 bases for J; bases not matched to a gene: 9. DNA for the CDR3: TGTGCCAGCAGCTCCTCACAGGGGGCCTTCGCTGAAGCTTTCTTT. It encodes CASSSSQGAFAEAFF.